This entry describes one T cell receptor (beta chain). These data come from a study of blood T cell repertoires in COVID-19. Unmatched junction bases numbered 7, after V lost 6 bases and J lost 2 bases. CDR1 is SGHVS and CDR2 is FQNEAQ in the germline V gene. CDR3 length: 14 residues. Membership in each cohort depended on participant-reported clinical history. Either two negative PCRs, clearance, or symptom resolution qualified Cohort 3 donors as recovered. In the original workflow: From reference gene primer amplification, estimates of nucleated cell counts were derived. The data were produced by immunoSEQ multiplex PCR, yet TCRdb's version contains in-frame clones alone and is incomplete. V, J and clone size are those of that table, while D and trimming were read from the DNA. The data hold fewer than 500,000 clones, with around 87% observed a single time.

The origin of this receptor is a young man who had recovered from COVID-19. Sequenced: PBMCs or T cells enriched from blood (not recorded which). The chain combines TRBV7-8 with TRBJ2-7; 7 bases line up with TRBD1. This CDR3 reads CASRRSQGAYEQYF. The CDR3 DNA reads TGTGCCAGCAGAAGGAGTCAGGGGGCCTACGAGCAGTACTTC.